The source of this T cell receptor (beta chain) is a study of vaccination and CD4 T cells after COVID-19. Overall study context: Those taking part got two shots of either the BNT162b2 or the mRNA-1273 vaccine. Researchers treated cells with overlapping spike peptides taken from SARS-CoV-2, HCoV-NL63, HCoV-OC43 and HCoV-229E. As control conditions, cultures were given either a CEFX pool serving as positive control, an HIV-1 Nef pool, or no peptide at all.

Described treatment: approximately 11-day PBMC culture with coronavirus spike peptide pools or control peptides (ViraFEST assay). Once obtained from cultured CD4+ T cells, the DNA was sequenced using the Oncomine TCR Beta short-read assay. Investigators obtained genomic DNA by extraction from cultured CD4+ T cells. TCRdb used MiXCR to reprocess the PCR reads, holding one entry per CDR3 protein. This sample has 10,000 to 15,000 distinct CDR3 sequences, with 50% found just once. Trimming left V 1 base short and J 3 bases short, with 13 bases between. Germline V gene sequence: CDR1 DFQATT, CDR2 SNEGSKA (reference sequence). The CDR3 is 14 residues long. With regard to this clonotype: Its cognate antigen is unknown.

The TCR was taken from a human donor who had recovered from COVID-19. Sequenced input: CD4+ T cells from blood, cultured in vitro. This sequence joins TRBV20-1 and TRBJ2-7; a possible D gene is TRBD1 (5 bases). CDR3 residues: CSARGQERGYEQYF. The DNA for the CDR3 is TGCAGTGCTAGAGGGCAGGAAAGGGGCTACGAGCAGTACTTC.